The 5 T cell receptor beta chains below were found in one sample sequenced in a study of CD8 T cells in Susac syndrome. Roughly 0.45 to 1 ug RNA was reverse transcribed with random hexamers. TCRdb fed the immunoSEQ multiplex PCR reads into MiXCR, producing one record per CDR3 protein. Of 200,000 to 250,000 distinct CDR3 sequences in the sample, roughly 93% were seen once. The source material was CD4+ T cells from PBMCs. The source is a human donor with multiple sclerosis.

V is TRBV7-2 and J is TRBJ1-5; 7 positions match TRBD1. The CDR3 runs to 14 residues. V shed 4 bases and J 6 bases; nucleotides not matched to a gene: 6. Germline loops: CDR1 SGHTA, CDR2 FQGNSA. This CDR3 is CASSYNTGVQPQHF. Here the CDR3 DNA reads TGTGCCAGCAGCTATAATACAGGGGTTCAGCCCCAGCATTTT.

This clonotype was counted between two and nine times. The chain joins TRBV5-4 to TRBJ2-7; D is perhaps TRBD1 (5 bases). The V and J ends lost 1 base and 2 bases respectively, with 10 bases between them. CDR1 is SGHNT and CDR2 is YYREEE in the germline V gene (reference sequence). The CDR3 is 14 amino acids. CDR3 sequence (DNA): TGTGCCAGCAGCTTGCCAGGGAATCCCTACGAGCAGTACGTC. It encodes CASSLPGNPYEQYV.

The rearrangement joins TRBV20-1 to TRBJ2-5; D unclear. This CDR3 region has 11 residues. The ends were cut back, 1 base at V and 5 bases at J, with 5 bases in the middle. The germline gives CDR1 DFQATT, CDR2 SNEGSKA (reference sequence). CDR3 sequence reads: CSARVWETQYF. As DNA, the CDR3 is TGCAGTGCTAGAGTTTGGGAGACCCAGTACTTC.

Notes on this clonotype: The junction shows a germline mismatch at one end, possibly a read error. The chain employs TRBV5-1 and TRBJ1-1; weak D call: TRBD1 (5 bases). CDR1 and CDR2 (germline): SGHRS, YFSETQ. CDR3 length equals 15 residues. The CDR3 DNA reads TGCGCCAGCAGCTTGCTGGGGCAACTGAACAGTGAAGCTTTCTTT. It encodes CASSLLGQLNSEAFF.

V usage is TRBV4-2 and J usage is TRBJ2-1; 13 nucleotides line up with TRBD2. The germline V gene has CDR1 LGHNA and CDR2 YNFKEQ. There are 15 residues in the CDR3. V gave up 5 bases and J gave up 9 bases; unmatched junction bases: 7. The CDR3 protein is CASSGTGTSGIEQFF. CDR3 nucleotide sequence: TGTGCCAGCAGCGGGACCGGGACTAGCGGGATTGAGCAGTTCTTC.